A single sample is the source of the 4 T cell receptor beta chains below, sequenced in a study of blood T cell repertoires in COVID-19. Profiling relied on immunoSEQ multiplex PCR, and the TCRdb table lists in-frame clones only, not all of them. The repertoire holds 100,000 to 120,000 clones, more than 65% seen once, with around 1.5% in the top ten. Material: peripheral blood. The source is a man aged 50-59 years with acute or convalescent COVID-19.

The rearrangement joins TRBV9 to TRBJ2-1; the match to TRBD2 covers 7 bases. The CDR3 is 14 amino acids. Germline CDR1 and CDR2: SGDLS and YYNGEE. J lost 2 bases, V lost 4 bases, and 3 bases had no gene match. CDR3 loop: CASSTGLTYNEQFF. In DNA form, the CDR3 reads TGTGCCAGCAGCACGGGACTAACCTACAATGAGCAGTTCTTC. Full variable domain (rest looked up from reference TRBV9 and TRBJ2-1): DSGVTQTPKHLITATGQRVTLRCSPRSGDLSVYWYQQSLDQGLQFLIQYYNGEERAKGNILERFSAQQFPDLHSELNLSSLELGDSALYFCASSTGLTYNEQFFGPGTRLTVL.

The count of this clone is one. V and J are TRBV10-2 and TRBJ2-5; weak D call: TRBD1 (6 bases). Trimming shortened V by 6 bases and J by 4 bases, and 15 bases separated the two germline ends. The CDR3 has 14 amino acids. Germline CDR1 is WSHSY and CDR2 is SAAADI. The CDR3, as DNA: TGCGCCAGCAGGTCCCCAGGGGTGGGAGAGACCCAGTACTTC. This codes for CASRSPGVGETQYF.

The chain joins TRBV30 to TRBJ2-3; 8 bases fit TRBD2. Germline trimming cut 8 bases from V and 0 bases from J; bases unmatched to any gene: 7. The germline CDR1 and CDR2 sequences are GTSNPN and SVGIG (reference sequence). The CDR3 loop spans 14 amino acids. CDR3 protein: CAGWKRESTDTQYF. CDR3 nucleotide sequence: TGTGCCGGCTGGAAGCGGGAGAGCACAGATACGCAGTATTTT. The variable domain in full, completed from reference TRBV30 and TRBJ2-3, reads SQTIHQWPATLVQPVGSPLSLECTVEGTSNPNLYWYRQAAGRGLQLLFYSVGIGQISSEVPQNLSASRPQDRQFILSSKKLLLSDSGFYLCAGWKRESTDTQYFGPGTRLTVL.

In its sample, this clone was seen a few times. The CDR3 loop is CASSGGASTEAFF. The CDR3 DNA sequence: TGTGCCAGCAGTGGGGGGGCGTCCACTGAAGCTTTCTTT. The chain recombines TRBV28 with TRBJ1-1; tentatively, D is TRBD1 (6 bases). The CDR3 totals 13 residues. The V and J ends lost 5 bases and 4 bases respectively, with 11 bases between them. Germline V gives CDR1 MDHEN, CDR2 SYDVKM.